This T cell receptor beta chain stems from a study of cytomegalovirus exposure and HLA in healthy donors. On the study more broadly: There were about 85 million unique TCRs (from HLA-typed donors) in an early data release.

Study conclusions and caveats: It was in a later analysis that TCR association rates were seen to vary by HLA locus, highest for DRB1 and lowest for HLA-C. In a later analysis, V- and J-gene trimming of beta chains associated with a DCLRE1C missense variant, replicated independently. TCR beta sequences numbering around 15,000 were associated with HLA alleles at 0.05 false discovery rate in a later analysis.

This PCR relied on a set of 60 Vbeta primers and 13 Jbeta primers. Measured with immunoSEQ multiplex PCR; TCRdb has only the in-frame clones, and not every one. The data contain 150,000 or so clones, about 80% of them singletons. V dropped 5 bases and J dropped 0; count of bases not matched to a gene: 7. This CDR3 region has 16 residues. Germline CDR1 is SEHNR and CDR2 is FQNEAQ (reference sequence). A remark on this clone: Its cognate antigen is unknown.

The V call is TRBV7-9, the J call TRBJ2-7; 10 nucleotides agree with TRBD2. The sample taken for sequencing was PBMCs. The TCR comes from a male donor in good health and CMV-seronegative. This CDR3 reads CASSLPPSGSSYEQYF. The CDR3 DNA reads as TGTGCCAGCAGCCTTCCCCCTAGCGGGAGCTCCTACGAGCAGTACTTC.